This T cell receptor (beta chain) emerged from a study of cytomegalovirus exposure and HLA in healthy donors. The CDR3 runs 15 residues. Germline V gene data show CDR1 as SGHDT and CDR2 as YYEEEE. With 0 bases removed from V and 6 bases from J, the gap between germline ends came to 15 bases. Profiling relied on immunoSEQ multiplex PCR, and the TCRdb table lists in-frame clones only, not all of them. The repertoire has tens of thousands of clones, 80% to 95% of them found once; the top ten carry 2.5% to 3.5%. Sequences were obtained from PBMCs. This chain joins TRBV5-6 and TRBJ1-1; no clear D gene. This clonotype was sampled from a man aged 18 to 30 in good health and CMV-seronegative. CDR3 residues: CASSLDRAWRAEAFF. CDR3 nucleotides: TGTGCCAGCAGCTTGGACAGAGCCTGGAGGGCTGAAGCTTTCTTT.